This TCR beta chain was obtained from a study of OX40 agonist ivuxolimab in advanced cancers. Study-wide context: Patients in the trial were receiving intravenous ivuxolimab every 2 weeks, at doses of 0.01 to 10 mg/kg.

The repertoire was sequenced with immunoSEQ multiplex PCR; TCRdb's copy has only in-frame clones and lacks some. The sample consists of around 35,000 clones, 92% of them appearing once. The CDR3 runs 16 residues. Germline trimming cut 5 bases from V and 4 bases from J; bases unmatched to any gene: 12. The germline V gene has CDR1 SEHNR and CDR2 FQNEAQ (reference sequence). The TCR was taken from an adult with an advanced solid tumor such as melanoma, head and neck, liver or kidney cancer. The V call is TRBV7-9, the J call TRBJ2-3; 7 nucleotides line up with TRBD1. The sequencing here drew on CD4+ or CD8+ T cells sorted from blood, taken in a trial of the OX40 agonist ivuxolimab. The CDR3 loop reads CASSPPTGFFADTQYF. CDR3 DNA sequence: TGTGCCAGCAGCCCCCCGACAGGGTTCTTCGCAGATACGCAGTATTTT.